Following are 28 T cell receptor beta chains from one sample sequenced in a study of human CD4 T cells and Enterobacteriaceae. The repertoire was sequenced with immunoSEQ multiplex PCR; TCRdb's copy has only in-frame clones and lacks some. Of about 26,000 clones listed, approximately 81% are singletons. All CD4+ cells other than CD45RA+CCR7+CD95- naive cells were sorted as memory, over 95% pure. Sequenced sample: memory CD4+ T cells from blood. The receptors derive from a human donor in good health.

This rearrangement joins TRBV7-8 to TRBJ1-1; 8 nucleotides line up with TRBD1. There are 14 residues in the CDR3. With 5 bases clipped from V and 3 bases from J, the junction kept 5 bases outside the gene matches. Germline loops: CDR1 SGHVS, CDR2 FQNEAQ. This CDR3 reads CASSLRGRDTEAFF. In nucleotides, the CDR3 is TGTGCCAGCAGCCTCAGGGGGCGGGACACTGAAGCTTTCTTT. Filled out from reference TRBV7-8 and TRBJ1-1, the complete variable domain reads GAGVSQSPRYKVAKRGQDVALRCDPISGHVSLFWYQQALGQGPEFLTYFQNEAQLDKSGLPSDRFFAERPEGSVSTLKIQRTQQEDSAVYLCASSLRGRDTEAFFGQGTRLTVV.

This clone was counted a few times. The J gene is TRBJ1-2, the V gene TRBV11-2, with D unresolved. Trimming left V 5 bases short and J 5 bases short, with 12 bases between. Looked up from germline, CDR1 is SGHAT and CDR2 is FQNNGV. The CDR3 runs to 13 residues. This CDR3 is CASSATIEYGYTF. CDR3 nucleotides: TGTGCCAGCAGCGCGACGATAGAGTATGGCTACACCTTC.

J is TRBJ1-2 and V is TRBV2, with D possibly being TRBD1 (5 bases). The CDR3 length is 13 residues. Per the germline V gene, CDR1 is SNHLY and CDR2 is FYNNEI. The V and J ends lost 5 bases and 8 bases respectively, with 15 bases between them. The DNA for the CDR3 is TGTGCCAGCAGTCAGCGGGACTTCCGGGGCTACACCTTC. It codes for CASSQRDFRGYTF.

The chain combines TRBV6-1 with TRBJ1-3; no clear D gene. Per germline, CDR1 MNHNS and CDR2 SASEGT. The CDR3 is made up of 12 amino acids. V was trimmed by 4 bases and J by 7 bases, leaving 8 bases between them. The CDR3 is CASSVGRNTIYF. DNA of the CDR3: TGTGCCAGCAGTGTTGGGCGTAACACCATATATTTT.

V gene TRBV9 combines with J gene TRBJ1-4, with D possibly matching TRBD1 (5 bases). Per germline, CDR1 SGDLS and CDR2 YYNGEE. The V end was cut by 3 bases, the J end by 7 bases, with 19 bases between. The CDR3 length is 16 residues. This CDR3 is CASSGDWDAPGEKLFF. For the CDR3, the DNA is TGTGCCAGCAGCGGGGACTGGGACGCCCCGGGTGAAAAACTGTTTTTT.

There are a few counts of this clone. The chain joins TRBV9 to TRBJ1-2; 7 bases line up with TRBD1. The CDR3 runs to 13 residues. Germline CDR1 is SGDLS and CDR2 is YYNGEE. After removal of 2 bases from V and 2 bases from J, the junction contained 0 bases not matched to a gene. The CDR3 loop is CASSVGQNYGYTF. In DNA form, the CDR3 reads TGTGCCAGCAGCGTGGGACAGAACTATGGCTACACCTTC.

CDR3 nucleotides: TGTGCCGGAGGTATGTTCGGCAACCTCCTGGGGAACACTGAAGCTTTCTTT. It yields the protein CAGGMFGNLLGNTEAFF. V gene TRBV30 combines with J gene TRBJ1-1, with D unresolved. This CDR3 contains 17 residues. Germline loops: CDR1 GTSNPN, CDR2 SVGIG (reference sequence). Trimming shortened V by 8 bases and J by 1 base, and 26 bases separated the two germline ends. Full variable domain (missing parts from reference TRBV30 and TRBJ1-1): SQTIHQWPATLVQPVGSPLSLECTVEGTSNPNLYWYRQAAGRGLQLLFYSVGIGQISSEVPQNLSASRPQDRQFILSSKKLLLSDSGFYLCAGGMFGNLLGNTEAFFGQGTRLTVV.

The table lists this clone with a count of one. The chain links TRBV11-2 to TRBJ1-3, with 7 positions matching TRBD1. The V gene end was trimmed by 4 bases and the J gene end by 7 bases; junction bases not matched to a gene: 13. This CDR3 has 16 residues. The germline gives CDR1 SGHAT, CDR2 FQNNGV. The CDR3 DNA is TGTGCCAGCAGCTCGCCGATCAAGATACAGGGGAACACCATATATTTT. It specifies CASSSPIKIQGNTIYF.

The chain couples TRBV21-1 to TRBJ2-1; the DNA was not compared with TRBD1, the D call given in the table. TRBV21-1 is a recognized pseudogene. This CDR3 contains 15 residues. This CDR3 reads CASSKASKGYNEQFF. CDR3 in DNA: TGTGCCAGCAGCAAAGCGAGTAAGGGGTACAATGAGCAGTTCTTC.

In this sample, this clone turned up once. The V call is TRBV6-5, the J call TRBJ2-1; D call uncertain. The CDR3 totals 11 residues. Germline CDR1 MNHEY, CDR2 SVGAGI. The V end lost 6 bases, the J end lost 4 bases, and 4 bases lay between the germline ends. The CDR3 region is CASRYYNEQFF. The DNA for the CDR3 is TGTGCCAGCAGATATTACAATGAGCAGTTCTTC.

The chain uses TRBV9 and TRBJ2-7, with TRBD1 matching over 7 bases. This CDR3 has 15 residues. Germline V gene sequence: CDR1 SGDLS, CDR2 YYNGEE. The trim removed 3 bases at V and 4 bases at J, leaving 10 bases unmatched. CDR3 protein: CASSEGVGGSYEQYF. The CDR3 nucleotides read TGTGCCAGCAGCGAGGGGGTAGGGGGCTCGTACGAGCAGTACTTC.

CDR3 DNA sequence: TGTGCCAGCAGTTCTAGCGGGAGGCTACTCGGATACGAGCAGTACTTC. Translation: CASSSSGRLLGYEQYF. The chain has TRBV2 and TRBJ2-7; 11 bases fit TRBD2. The CDR3 is made up of 16 amino acids. CDR1 and CDR2 (germline): SNHLY, FYNNEI. Germline trimming cut 5 bases from V and 4 bases from J; bases unmatched to any gene: 10. Complete variable domain (other parts from reference TRBV2 and TRBJ2-7): EPEVTQTPSHQVTQMGQEVILRCVPISNHLYFYWYRQILGQKVEFLVSFYNNEISEKSEIFDDQFSVERPDGSNFTLKIRSTKLEDSAMYFCASSSSGRLLGYEQYFGPGTRLTVT.

V is TRBV9 and J is TRBJ2-2, with D uncertain. The CDR3 spans 15 residues. Germline loops: CDR1 SGDLS, CDR2 YYNGEE. V lost 0 bases and J lost 5, with 11 bases in between. The CDR3 coding sequence is TGTGCCAGCAGCGTAGTCCAGGCTGGGACCGGGGAGCTGTTTTTT. Encoded protein: CASSVVQAGTGELFF. Complete variable domain (other parts from reference TRBV9 and TRBJ2-2): DSGVTQTPKHLITATGQRVTLRCSPRSGDLSVYWYQQSLDQGLQFLIQYYNGEERAKGNILERFSAQQFPDLHSELNLSSLELGDSALYFCASSVVQAGTGELFFGEGSRLTVL.

V is TRBV27 and J is TRBJ2-7; tentatively, D is TRBD1 or TRBD2 (5 bases each). With 5 bases removed from V and 2 bases from J, the gap between germline ends came to 13 bases. The CDR3 is 14 amino acids. Germline CDR1 is MNHEY and CDR2 is SMNVEV (reference sequence). CDR3 bases: TGTGCCAGCAGTGTACCGGGACGTGCCTACGAGCAGTACTTC. It translates to CASSVPGRAYEQYF.

This chain connects TRBV18 to TRBJ2-3; no definite D call. Germline V CDR1 and CDR2: KGHSH, LQKENI. V was trimmed by 6 bases and J by 4 bases, leaving 14 bases between them. The CDR3 has 14 residues. The CDR3 loop is CASSRAPLADTQYF. CDR3 coding DNA: TGTGCCAGCTCCCGGGCCCCCCTCGCAGATACGCAGTATTTT.

The chain couples TRBV10-3 to TRBJ1-5; D gene unclear. CDR1 is ENHRY, CDR2 SYGVKD, per germline. The CDR3 is 13 amino acids. Deletions cut 4 bases from V and 3 bases from J, with 7 bases between. CDR3 DNA sequence: TGTGCCATCAGTGGTGGCACCAATCAGCCCCAGCATTTT. Amino acids: CAISGGTNQPQHF.

This chain links TRBV30 with TRBJ2-2, with TRBD1 matching over 8 bases. Germline V gives CDR1 GTSNPN, CDR2 SVGIG (reference sequence). The CDR3 is 15 residues long. The V segment lost 2 bases and the J segment 7 bases; nucleotides outside the gene matches: 9. CDR3 nucleotides: TGTGCCTGGAGTTCCACAGGGGGTCGAGGCGGGGAGCTGTTTTTT. Translation gives CAWSSTGGRGGELFF.

This rearrangement joins TRBV7-2 to TRBJ2-7; TRBD1 might be the D (6 bases). The ends were cut back, 5 bases at V and 4 bases at J, with 18 bases in the middle. Looked up from germline, CDR1 is SGHTA and CDR2 is FQGNSA. This CDR3 has 15 amino acids. The CDR3 DNA sequence: TGTGCCAGCAGCCCCCAGGGACAAGCAGGTTACGAGCAGTACTTC. Translated: CASSPQGQAGYEQYF.

The chain has TRBV27 and TRBJ2-6, with 10 bases identical to TRBD1. CDR1 and CDR2 (germline): MNHEY, SMNVEV (reference sequence). This CDR3 is built from 18 residues. V shed 3 bases, J shed 2 bases, and the junction held 7 bases outside the gene matches. Here the CDR3 DNA reads TGTGCCAGCAGTTTCCATGGACAGGGGGGCCCTGGGGCCAACGTCCTGACTTTC. This gives the protein CASSFHGQGGPGANVLTF.

The genes are TRBV5-1 and TRBJ2-2, with 9 bases that match TRBD1. The CDR3 extends over 14 amino acids. The germline V gene encodes CDR1 SGHRS and CDR2 YFSETQ. After removal of 3 bases from V and 8 bases from J, the junction contained 5 bases not matched to a gene. This CDR3 reads CASSSTGGLGELFF. As DNA, the CDR3 is TGCGCCAGCAGCTCTACAGGGGGCTTAGGGGAGCTGTTTTTT.

This clone was detected only a few times. J is TRBJ1-3 and V is TRBV29-1; 9 positions agree with TRBD1. J gave up 7 bases and V 0 bases, and 7 bases lay outside the gene matches. Germline values: CDR1 SQVTM, CDR2 ANQGSEA. The CDR3 has 15 residues. Here the CDR3 DNA reads TGCAGCGTTGAAGACTGGGACAGGGAGAGGAACACCATATATTTT. It encodes CSVEDWDRERNTIYF.

The chain is built from TRBV6-5 and TRBJ2-5; 7 nucleotides align to TRBD2. Germline assignment: CDR1 MNHEY and CDR2 SVGAGI. Trimming cost V 6 bases and J 6 bases; bases outside gene matches: 13. CDR3 length: 15 amino acids. The CDR3, as DNA: TGTGCCAGCAGCCAACCCTTGGCGGGGGAGAAGACCCAGTACTTC. Protein sequence: CASSQPLAGEKTQYF.

The chain combines TRBV14 with TRBJ2-2; TRBD2 aligns across 8 bases. The CDR3 covers 19 residues. Germline V gene lookup returns CDR1 SGHDN and CDR2 FVKESK. Unmatched junction bases numbered 12, after V lost 3 bases and J lost 0 bases. In DNA form, the CDR3 reads TGTGCCAGCAGCCAGGCAGCGGGAGTAACTCTTGCGAACACCGGGGAGCTGTTTTTT. Protein sequence: CASSQAAGVTLANTGELFF.

This sequence joins TRBV5-1 and TRBJ1-5, with 7 bases lining up with TRBD1. Germline-derived CDR1 and CDR2 are SGHRS and YFSETQ. The CDR3 sequence is 17 residues long. V trimming: 4 bases; J trimming: 4 bases; junction bases outside the gene matches: 14. The CDR3 DNA is TGCGCCAGCAGCCCCGGGGCAGGGGGAATTCAGAATCAGCCCCAGCATTTT. Protein: CASSPGAGGIQNQPQHF.

The chain combines TRBV2 with TRBJ2-7; 8 positions agree with TRBD2. Looked up from germline, CDR1 is SNHLY and CDR2 is FYNNEI. After removal of 4 bases from V and 12 bases from J, the junction contained 8 bases not matched to a gene. The CDR3 runs to 12 residues. The CDR3 sequence: CASSAGSGRLYF. As DNA, the CDR3 is TGTGCCAGCAGTGCGGGCAGCGGGAGACTGTACTTC.

The rearrangement uses TRBV9 and TRBJ1-1, with 7 bases identical to TRBD1. V gave up 2 bases and J gave up 5 bases; unmatched junction bases: 3. Germline CDR1 reads SGDLS; CDR2 reads YYNGEE. The CDR3 sequence is 13 residues long. DNA of the CDR3: TGTGCCAGCAGCGTTGAGACAGGGACTGAAGCTTTCTTT. Its translation: CASSVETGTEAFF.

V and J are TRBV30 and TRBJ2-3, with TRBD1 matching over 11 bases. CDR3 size: 14 residues. CDR1 and CDR2 (germline): GTSNPN, SVGIG (reference sequence). Trimming took 2 bases from V and 3 from J; bases not matched to a gene: 1. The CDR3 DNA follows: TGTGCCTGGAGTAGGGACAGGGGGACAGATACGCAGTATTTT. This sequence encodes CAWSRDRGTDTQYF.

The chain combines TRBV11-3 with TRBJ1-5, with a possible D match to TRBD1 (6 bases). Trimming took 1 base from V and 3 from J, leaving 10 bases between them. CDR3 length: 15 amino acids. In germline, CDR1 is SGHNT, CDR2 YENEEA. This CDR3 is CASSLGGPANQPQHF. CDR3 DNA: TGTGCCAGCAGCTTAGGGGGGCCAGCCAATCAGCCCCAGCATTTT.